This T cell receptor (beta chain) was observed in a study of cytomegalovirus exposure and HLA in healthy donors. 60 Vbeta and 13 Jbeta primers were used in PCR. Profiling relied on immunoSEQ multiplex PCR, and the TCRdb table lists in-frame clones only, not all of them. This table has under 200,000 clones, 82% appearing once. This CDR3 comprises 14 residues. The V gene's germline CDR1 is GTSNPN and CDR2 SVGIG (reference sequence). V lost 8 bases and J lost 1; bases outside the gene matches: 7. About this clone itself: Its specificity is not known.

Study-wide results and limits: In a later analysis, at a false discovery rate of 0.05, 15,000 to 20,000 TCR beta sequences matched HLA alleles. In an earlier analysis, about 87% or about 30%: the productive usage of most TCR beta V segments.

This clonotype was sampled from a male donor in good health and CMV-seropositive. Sequencing was done on a sample of PBMCs. V is TRBV30 and J is TRBJ2-2; TRBD1 agrees at 7 bases. CDR3 sequence: CALGRQGNTGELFF. In nucleotides, the CDR3 is TGTGCCCTAGGGAGACAGGGGAACACCGGGGAGCTGTTTTTT. The whole variable domain, filled in from reference TRBV30 and TRBJ2-2, reads SQTIHQWPATLVQPVGSPLSLECTVEGTSNPNLYWYRQAAGRGLQLLFYSVGIGQISSEVPQNLSASRPQDRQFILSSKKLLLSDSGFYLCALGRQGNTGELFFGEGSRLTVL.